These 9 T cell receptor beta chains came from one sample sequenced in a study of blood T cell repertoires in COVID-19. Repertoires were generated with immunoSEQ multiplex PCR, while TCRdb's copy carries only in-frame clones and drops some. Of roughly 250,000 clones listed, approximately 88% are singletons. Material for sequencing was PBMCs or T cells enriched from blood (not recorded which). The receptors were sampled from a woman between 40 and 50 years old who had been exposed to COVID-19.

The V gene is TRBV28, the J gene TRBJ2-3, with 10 bases fitting TRBD2. The CDR3 is 17 residues long. V was clipped by 2 bases and J by 0 bases; unmatched bases: 5. Germline V gene sequence: CDR1 MDHEN, CDR2 SYDVKM. The CDR3, as DNA: TGTGCCAGCAGTTTAACTGGACTAGCGGATAGCACAGATACGCAGTATTTT. This sequence encodes CASSLTGLADSTDTQYF. The entire variable domain, with the rest obtained from reference TRBV28 and TRBJ2-3, is as follows: DVKVTQSSRYLVKRTGEKVFLECVQDMDHENMFWYRQDPGLGLRLIYFSYDVKMKEKGDIPEGYSVSREKKERFSLILESASTNQTSMYLCASSLTGLADSTDTQYFGPGTRLTVL.

This sequence joins TRBV10-1 and TRBJ1-4; D may be TRBD1 (5 bases). In germline, CDR1 is WNHNN, CDR2 SYGVQD (reference sequence). V lost 10 bases and J lost 4, with 19 bases in between. The CDR3 runs to 15 residues. The CDR3 reads CATTTRVVLNEKLFF. CDR3 in DNA: TGCGCCACTACGACCAGGGTCGTACTTAATGAAAAACTGTTTTTT.

This clone was seen a single time. The chain recombines TRBV7-3 with TRBJ1-1; D is perhaps TRBD1 (5 bases). The germline V gene encodes CDR1 SGHTA and CDR2 FQGTGA. The germline V and J ends were trimmed by 2 bases and 5 bases, with 12 bases remaining between them. This CDR3 has 14 residues. In DNA form, the CDR3 reads TGTGCCAGCAGCTTAGAGACAGTATGGACTGAAGCTTTCTTT. It codes for CASSLETVWTEAFF.

The J gene is TRBJ1-3, the V gene TRBV7-9; 7 bases match TRBD1. This CDR3 has 18 amino acids. Germline-derived CDR1 and CDR2 are SEHNR and FQNEAQ (reference sequence). V dropped 4 bases and J dropped 1; count of bases not matched to a gene: 13. This chain's CDR3 is CASSSNRGKRFSGNTIYF. In nucleotides, the CDR3 is TGTGCCAGCAGCTCTAACAGGGGAAAGAGGTTTTCTGGAAACACCATATATTTT.

V usage is TRBV24-1 and J usage is TRBJ2-7, with D perhaps matching TRBD2 (6 bases). Per the germline V gene, CDR1 is KGHDR and CDR2 is SFDVKD. The CDR3 sequence is 14 residues long. The V end lost 5 bases, the J end lost 5 bases, and 15 bases lay between the germline ends. This chain's CDR3 is CATSAGEKGDEQYF. As DNA, the CDR3 is TGTGCCACCAGTGCGGGGGAGAAAGGAGACGAGCAGTACTTC.

The chain recombines TRBV6-2 or TRBV6-3 with TRBJ1-5, with D possibly TRBD1 on 6 matching bases. The CDR3 runs to 16 residues. CDR1 MNHEY and CDR2 SVGEGT come from the germline V gene. Trimming stripped 4 bases from V and 1 base from J, with 14 bases between. The CDR3 DNA sequence: TGTGCCAGCAGTTGGACAGTGGGAAACAGCAATCAGCCCCAGCATTTT. Protein sequence: CASSWTVGNSNQPQHF.

V gene TRBV7-9 combines with J gene TRBJ2-3, with 7 bases matching TRBD2. Unmatched junction bases numbered 2, after V lost 2 bases and J lost 3 bases. Germline-derived CDR1 and CDR2 are SEHNR and FQNEAQ (reference sequence). This CDR3 spans 14 amino acids. Here the CDR3 DNA reads TGTGCCAGCAGCTTATGGGGACTAACAGATACGCAGTATTTT. Translating gives CASSLWGLTDTQYF.

The J gene is TRBJ2-1, the V gene TRBV7-3; 9 bases match TRBD2. The CDR3 is made up of 15 amino acids. The V gene's germline CDR1 is SGHTA and CDR2 FQGTGA. The trim removed 2 bases at V and 8 bases at J, leaving 7 bases unmatched. Written as DNA, the CDR3 is TGTGCCAGCAGCTTACGCGGGAGGGCCAGGGATGAGCAGTTCTTC. Its translation is CASSLRGRARDEQFF. Looking up the rest from reference TRBV7-3 and TRBJ2-1 gives the full variable domain: GAGVSQTPSNKVTEKGKYVELRCDPISGHTALYWYRQSLGQGPEFLIYFQGTGAADDSGLPNDRFFAVRPEGSVSTLKIQRTERGDSAVYLCASSLRGRARDEQFFGPGTRLTVL.

The chain links TRBV2 to TRBJ2-5, with a weak D call TRBD2 (5 bases). This CDR3 comprises 11 residues. V gave up 11 bases and J gave up 3 bases, with 10 bases separating them. Germline CDR1 and CDR2: SNHLY and FYNNEI. Here the CDR3 reads CALGEKETQYF. CDR3 bases: TGTGCCCTCGGGGAGAAAGAGACCCAGTACTTC.